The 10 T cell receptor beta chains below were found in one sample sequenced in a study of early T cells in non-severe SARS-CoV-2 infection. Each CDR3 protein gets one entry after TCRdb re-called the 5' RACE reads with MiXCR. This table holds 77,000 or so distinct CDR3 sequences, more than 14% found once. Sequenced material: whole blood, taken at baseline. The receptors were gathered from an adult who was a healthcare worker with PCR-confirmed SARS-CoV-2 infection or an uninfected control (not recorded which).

The CDR3 spells CSARDRTSQSYNEQFF. CDR3 nucleotides: TGCAGTGCTAGAGATCGGACTAGTCAGTCCTACAATGAGCAGTTCTTC. This sequence joins TRBV20-1 and TRBJ2-1; TRBD2 matches 7 bases. The CDR3 sequence is 16 residues long. Losses at the gene ends were 0 bases for V and 1 base for J; bases not matched to a gene: 6. The germline V gene encodes CDR1 DFQATT and CDR2 SNEGSKA (reference sequence).

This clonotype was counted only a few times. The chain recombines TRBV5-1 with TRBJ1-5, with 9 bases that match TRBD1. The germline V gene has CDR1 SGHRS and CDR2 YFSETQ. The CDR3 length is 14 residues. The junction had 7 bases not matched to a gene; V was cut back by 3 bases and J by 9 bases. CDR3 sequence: CASSSGQGGWPQHF. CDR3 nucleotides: TGCGCCAGCAGCTCGGGACAGGGAGGATGGCCCCAGCATTTT. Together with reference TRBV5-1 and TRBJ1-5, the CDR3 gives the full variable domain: KAGVTQTPRYLIKTRGQQVTLSCSPISGHRSVSWYQQTPGQGLQFLFEYFSETQRNKGNFPGRFSGRQFSNSRSEMNVSTLELGDSALYLCASSSGQGGWPQHFGDGTRLSIL.

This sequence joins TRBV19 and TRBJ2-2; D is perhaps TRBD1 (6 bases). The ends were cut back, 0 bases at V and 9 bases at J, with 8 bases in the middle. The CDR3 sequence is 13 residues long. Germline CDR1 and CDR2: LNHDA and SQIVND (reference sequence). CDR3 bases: TGTGCCAGTAGTATAGATCGGGACAGGGAGCTGTTTTTT. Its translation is CASSIDRDRELFF. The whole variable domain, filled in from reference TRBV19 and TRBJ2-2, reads DGGITQSPKYLFRKEGQNVTLSCEQNLNHDAMYWYRQDPGQGLRLIYYSQIVNDFQKGDIAEGYSVSREKKESFPLTVTSAQKNPTAFYLCASSIDRDRELFFGEGSRLTVL.

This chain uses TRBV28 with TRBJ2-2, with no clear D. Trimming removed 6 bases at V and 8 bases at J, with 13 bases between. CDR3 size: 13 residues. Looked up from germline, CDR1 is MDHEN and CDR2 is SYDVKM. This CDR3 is CASRRQVQGELFF. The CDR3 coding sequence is TGTGCCAGCAGGCGACAAGTCCAGGGGGAGCTGTTTTTT.

CDR3 residues: CASSPQAGRETQYF. The CDR3 nucleotides are TGTGCCAGCAGCCCTCAGGCGGGAAGGGAGACCCAGTACTTC. This chain uses TRBV7-3 with TRBJ2-5; TRBD2 is a possible D gene (6 bases). Germline lookup yields CDR1 SGHTA and CDR2 FQGTGA. CDR3 length: 14 amino acids. V was trimmed by 5 bases and J by 5 bases, leaving 15 bases between them.

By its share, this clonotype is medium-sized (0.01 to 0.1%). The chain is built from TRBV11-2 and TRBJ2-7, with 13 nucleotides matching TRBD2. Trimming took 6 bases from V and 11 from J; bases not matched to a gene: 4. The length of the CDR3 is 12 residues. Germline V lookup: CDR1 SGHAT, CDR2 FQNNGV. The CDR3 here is CASSSTSGRKYF. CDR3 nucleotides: TGTGCCAGCAGTTCGACTAGCGGGAGGAAGTACTTC.

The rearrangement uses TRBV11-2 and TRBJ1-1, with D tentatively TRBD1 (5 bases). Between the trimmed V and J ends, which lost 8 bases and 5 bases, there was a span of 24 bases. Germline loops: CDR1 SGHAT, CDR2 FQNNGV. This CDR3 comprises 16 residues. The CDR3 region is CASSSGLTRDRTEAFF. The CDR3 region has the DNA TGTGCCAGCTCGTCCGGCCTCACTCGGGACCGGACTGAAGCTTTCTTT.

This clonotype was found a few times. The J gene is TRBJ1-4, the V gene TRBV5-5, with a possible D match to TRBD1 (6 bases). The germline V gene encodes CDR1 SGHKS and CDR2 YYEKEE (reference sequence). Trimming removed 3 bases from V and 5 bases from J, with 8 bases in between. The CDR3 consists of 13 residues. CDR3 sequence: CASSSQGNEKLFF. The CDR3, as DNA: TGTGCCAGCAGCTCCCAGGGGAATGAAAAACTGTTTTTT.

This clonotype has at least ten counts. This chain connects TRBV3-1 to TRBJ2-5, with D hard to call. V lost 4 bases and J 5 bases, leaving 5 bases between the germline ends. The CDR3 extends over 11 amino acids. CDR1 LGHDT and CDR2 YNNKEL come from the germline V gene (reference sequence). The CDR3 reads CASSPGETQYF. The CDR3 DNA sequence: TGTGCCAGCAGCCCCGGGGAGACCCAGTACTTC.

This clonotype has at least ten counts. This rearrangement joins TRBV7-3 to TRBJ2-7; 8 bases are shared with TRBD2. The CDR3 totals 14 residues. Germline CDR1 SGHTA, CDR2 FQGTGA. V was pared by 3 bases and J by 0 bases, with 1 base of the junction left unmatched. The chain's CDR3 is CASSLSGSSYEQYF. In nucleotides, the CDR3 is TGTGCCAGCAGCTTGAGCGGGAGCTCCTACGAGCAGTACTTC.